The entry that follows covers one T cell receptor (beta chain) sequence. Antigen unknown. These data originate in a study of graft-versus-host responses after intestinal transplantation. Across the study: Induction using anti-thymocyte globulin, followed by tacrolimus and steroids for around 3 years, was given to all recipients. The study, taken as a whole, reports: GvH clones occurred in recipient marrow; some first appeared in ileum or blood. Allograft graft-versus-host to host-versus-graft clonal ratios ran high in patients with graft-donor T cell macrochimerism.

The ends were cut back, 0 bases at V and 6 bases at J, with 5 bases in the middle. The CDR3 is 12 amino acids. Per the germline V gene, CDR1 is SEHNR and CDR2 is FQNEAQ (reference sequence). TCRdb keeps only in-frame clones here, not all; method: immunoSEQ multiplex PCR. The data contain 43,000 or so clones, about 94% of them singletons. The sequence derives from a human patient who received an intestinal transplant, so some T cells may come from the graft donor. The chain is built from TRBV7-9 and TRBJ1-1; D gene ambiguous. Sequenced here: PBMCs, sampled approximately 350 days after intestinal transplant. CDR3 DNA: TGTGCCAGCAGCTTAGCACAGTCTGAAGCTTTCTTT. It encodes CASSLAQSEAFF.